Listed below are T cell receptor beta chains from one sample, sequenced in a study of Graves' ophthalmopathy and Graves' hyperthyroidism. TCRdb reprocessed the multiplex PCR reads via MiXCR and lists one record per CDR3 protein. The sample gives some 200,000 distinct CDR3 sequences, around 30% of which show up once; about 9.1% is in the top ten. Sequenced input: peripheral blood. Receptors were obtained from a man between 50 and 59 years old with Graves' ophthalmopathy. Both conserved end residues are part of each CDR3. D genes are given only for firm matches. Rows give clone size only sometimes, using once, few, many, or a class for an expanded clone.

length	D	J	V	size	CDR3	DNA
16	NA	TRBJ1-2	TRBV6-2/TRBV6-3	NA	CASSFHDPRGWRGYTF	TGTGCCAGCAGTTTTCACGACCCCCGAGGATGGAGAGGCTACACCTTC
14	TRBD2	TRBJ2-7	TRBV28	many	CASDIAGGPGEQYF	TGTGCCAGCGATATAGCGGGAGGGCCAGGGGAGCAGTACTTC
15	NA	TRBJ2-7	TRBV13	many	CASSGLLRGSYEQYF	TGTGCCAGCAGCGGGCTTTTGAGGGGCTCCTACGAGCAGTACTTC
14	NA	TRBJ1-2	TRBV6-5	NA	CASSYRPWDYGYTF	TGTGCCAGCAGTTACCGCCCCTGGGACTATGGCTACACCTTC
13	TRBD2	TRBJ2-5	TRBV7-2	many	CASSLTSGVTQYF	TGTGCCAGCAGCTTAACTAGCGGCGTGACCCAGTACTTC
10	NA	TRBJ2-4	TRBV28	many	CASGKHIQYF	TGTGCCAGCGGCAAACACATTCAGTACTTC
12	NA	TRBJ2-7	TRBV7-9	few	CATRQGSGEQYF	TGTGCCACCCGCCAGGGGAGTGGCGAGCAGTACTTC
13	NA	TRBJ2-2	TRBV6-5	NA	CASSFQITGELFF	TGTGCCAGCAGTTTCCAGATCACCGGGGAGCTGTTTTTT
15	NA	TRBJ2-6	TRBV13	many	CASSSRVSGANVLTF	TGTGCCAGCAGCTCCCGGGTCTCTGGGGCCAACGTCCTGACTTTC
15	TRBD2	TRBJ2-5	TRBV28	many	CASSSAGWGQETQYF	TGTGCCAGCAGTTCAGCGGGATGGGGCCAAGAGACCCAGTACTTC
11	NA	TRBJ2-2	TRBV11-3	many	CASSFARELFF	TGTGCCAGCAGCTTCGCGAGGGAGCTGTTTTTT
14	TRBD2	TRBJ2-1	TRBV6-2/TRBV6-3	many	CAISGGSSYNEQFF	TGTGCCATATCGGGAGGGAGCTCCTACAATGAGCAGTTCTTC
13	NA	TRBJ1-5	TRBV9	once	CASGGEGQQPQHF	TGTGCCAGCGGCGGAGAGGGGCAACAGCCCCAGCATTTT
14	NA	TRBJ2-4	TRBV11-2	many	CASRTAGAPNIQYF	TGTGCCAGCAGGACGGCTGGAGCCCCCAACATTCAGTACTTC
15	NA	TRBJ2-7	TRBV6-5	NA	CASSYSDVGVYEQYF	TGTGCCAGCAGTTACTCGGATGTGGGCGTCTACGAGCAGTACTTC
13	NA	TRBJ1-2	TRBV30	NA	CAWSMGTEYGYTF	TGTGCCTGGAGTATGGGGACGGAATATGGCTACACCTTC
14	NA	TRBJ1-5	TRBV19	NA	CASSFQQRDQPQHF	TGTGCCAGTAGTTTCCAACAGCGGGATCAGCCCCAGCATTTT
15	NA	TRBJ2-7	TRBV19	many	CASTPGPGGSYEQYF	TGTGCCAGTACCCCGGGCCCGGGTGGCTCCTACGAGCAGTACTTC
15	TRBD1	TRBJ1-2	TRBV20-1	many	CSARDSGQGNYGYTF	TGCAGTGCTAGAGACTCGGGACAGGGGAACTATGGCTACACCTTC
13	TRBD1	TRBJ2-5	TRBV5-1	many	CASRAGTEETQYF	TGCGCCAGCAGAGCCGGGACAGAAGAGACCCAGTACTTC
15	NA	TRBJ1-1	TRBV6-5	NA	CASSYSPERNTEAFF	TGTGCCAGCAGTTACTCCCCGGAGAGGAACACTGAAGCTTTCTTT
15	NA	TRBJ1-3	TRBV28	NA	CASSFRDISGNTIYF	TGTGCCAGCAGTTTTAGAGACATCTCTGGAAACACCATATATTTT
16	TRBD1	TRBJ1-2	TRBV6-5	many	CASSGPGQGLSYGYTF	TGTGCCAGCAGCGGACCGGGACAGGGATTGAGCTATGGCTACACCTTC
16	TRBD1	TRBJ2-7	TRBV20-1	many	CSASATTGPFPYEQYF	TGCAGTGCTAGCGCAACGACAGGGCCATTTCCCTACGAGCAGTACTTC
14	NA	TRBJ2-5	TRBV6-1	many	CASTLRRGGETQYF	TGTGCCAGCACCCTACGCCGGGGAGGAGAGACCCAGTACTTC
14	NA	TRBJ2-2	TRBV6-5	many	CASTQRGIVRELFF	TGTGCCAGCACCCAACGGGGGATTGTCCGGGAGCTGTTTTTT
14	NA	TRBJ1-2	TRBV14	many	CASSHNREGYGYTF	TGTGCCAGCAGCCATAACAGGGAAGGCTATGGCTACACCTTC
15	TRBD2	TRBJ2-7	TRBV7-2	once	CASSPGLGMTYEQYF	TGTGCCAGCAGCCCTGGACTAGGGATGACCTACGAGCAGTACTTC